These T cell receptor beta chains were read from a single sample in a study of blood T cell repertoires in COVID-19. TCRdb's copy holds only in-frame clones and misses some; the assay was immunoSEQ multiplex PCR. The sample consists of roughly 120,000 clones, about 88% of them appearing once. The sample consisted of peripheral blood. These receptors all stem from a woman aged 65 to 85 who had recovered from COVID-19. Both conserved end residues are part of each CDR3.

CDR3,V
CASSSRGQSTSGNTIYF,TRBV7-8
CASSLAGTGVGNTIYF,TRBV4-1
CASSSLDSPDTQYF,TRBV7-3
CASSPQTESKLFF,TRBV27
CSASNPAEGGTGELFF,TRBV20-1
CASSLARTGGPKSNYGYTF,TRBV7-8
CASSLRGPMNTGELFF,TRBV7-2
CASSISVLQVTEQYF,TRBV19
CASRDSGGPGNTIYF,TRBV27
CASRTGPGADTQYF,TRBV6-5
CASLSRRLYEQYF,TRBV6-5
CASSLSGSTNEKLFF,TRBV7-6
CASSGSDTQYF,TRBV11-3
CASSLGGRGAGYEQYF,TRBV7-3
CASSPLSGGYNEQFF,TRBV7-2
CAISKEGALGELFF,TRBV10-3